One and the same sample provided the 13 T cell receptor beta chains below, sequenced in a study of cytomegalovirus exposure and HLA in healthy donors. Profiled with immunoSEQ multiplex PCR; TCRdb holds only in-frame clones, not every one. The table has roughly 60,000 clones, just under 95% seen once. Sequencing was performed on PBMCs. The receptors stem from a man between 18 and 35 years old in good health and CMV-seronegative.

V is TRBV7-8 and J is TRBJ1-5, with no clear D. The CDR3 is 14 amino acids. V was clipped by 3 bases and J by 5 bases, with 11 bases between them. Germline V gives CDR1 SGHVS, CDR2 FQNEAQ. The CDR3 here is CASSFHSTDQPQHF. The DNA for the CDR3 is TGTGCCAGCAGCTTTCATTCTACTGATCAGCCCCAGCATTTT.

The J gene is TRBJ2-2, the V gene TRBV7-9, with a weak D call TRBD2 (5 bases). Trimming removed 0 bases at V and 7 bases at J, with 6 bases between. The germline V gene encodes CDR1 SEHNR and CDR2 FQNEAQ (reference sequence). This CDR3 spans 13 amino acids. The CDR3 region is CASSLAEDGELFF. The CDR3 DNA sequence: TGTGCCAGCAGCTTAGCGGAGGACGGGGAGCTGTTTTTT.

CDR3 sequence reads: CASSVQTGLGGYNEQFF. CDR3 sequence (DNA): TGTGCCAGCAGCGTCCAGACAGGCCTCGGAGGTTACAATGAGCAGTTCTTC. This chain joins TRBV9 and TRBJ2-1; D may be TRBD1 (6 bases). The germline V gene has CDR1 SGDLS and CDR2 YYNGEE. The CDR3 is made up of 17 amino acids. The V end lost 2 bases, the J end lost 4 bases, and 19 bases lay between the germline ends.

This chain uses TRBV28 with TRBJ2-3; 14 nucleotides line up with TRBD2. V was pared by 5 bases and J by 3 bases, with 10 bases of the junction left unmatched. The CDR3 totals 18 residues. Per germline, CDR1 MDHEN and CDR2 SYDVKM. CDR3 coding DNA: TGTGCCAGCAGTGCTGGACTAGCGGGAGGAAGGGAAACAGATACGCAGTATTTT. Amino acid sequence: CASSAGLAGGRETDTQYF.

This clone was seen only a few times. The CDR3 DNA reads TGTGCCAGCAGCTCAGGGATCACCACAGATACGCAGTATTTT. Translation gives CASSSGITTDTQYF. J is TRBJ2-3 and V is TRBV7-9; tentatively, D is TRBD1 (5 bases). Between the trimmed V and J ends, which lost 4 bases and 2 bases, there was a span of 10 bases. The CDR3 has 14 amino acids. The germline V gene encodes CDR1 SEHNR and CDR2 FQNEAQ (reference sequence).

Here the CDR3 DNA reads TGTGCCAGCAGTTACTCGACCTACCGGGGTGTCACTGAAGCTTTCTTT. Translation gives CASSYSTYRGVTEAFF. The chain joins TRBV6-5 to TRBJ1-1; D is uncertain. CDR1 is MNHEY, CDR2 SVGAGI, per germline. This CDR3 is built from 16 residues. Trimming removed 0 bases from V and 4 bases from J, with 15 bases in between.

The chain carries TRBV19 and TRBJ2-3; D ambiguous. The germline V gene encodes CDR1 LNHDA and CDR2 SQIVND (reference sequence). CDR3 size: 11 residues. V lost 3 bases and J 5 bases, leaving 3 bases between the germline ends. CDR3 residues: CASSIRDTQYF. Here the CDR3 DNA reads TGTGCCAGTAGTATCCGAGATACGCAGTATTTT.

The chain couples TRBV11-2 to TRBJ1-1; no reliable D call. The germline V gene encodes CDR1 SGHAT and CDR2 FQNNGV. The V end was cut by 5 bases, the J end by 8 bases, with 9 bases between. This CDR3 region has 11 residues. CDR3 sequence (DNA): TGTGCCAGCAGCCCGGCGGGGGAAGCTTTCTTT. Its translation is CASSPAGEAFF.

CDR3 sequence (DNA): TGTGCCAGCAGTTACAAGGCAGGGGGGAACACTGAAGCTTTCTTT. It codes for CASSYKAGGNTEAFF. This chain connects TRBV6-5 to TRBJ1-1, with 7 bases matching TRBD1. The V segment lost 2 bases and the J segment 1 base; nucleotides outside the gene matches: 4. The CDR3 has 15 residues. Per the germline V gene, CDR1 is MNHEY and CDR2 is SVGAGI.

The J gene is TRBJ2-7, the V gene TRBV6-1; D ambiguous. Germline CDR1 MNHNS, CDR2 SASEGT. The CDR3 spans 12 residues. The V end was cut by 6 bases, the J end by 2 bases, with 8 bases between. Here the CDR3 DNA reads TGTGCCAGCAGAGAGCCGGCCTACGAGCAGTACTTC. It codes for CASREPAYEQYF.

The V and J genes are TRBV29-1 and TRBJ2-7; tentatively, D is TRBD2 (6 bases). Germline CDR1 is SQVTM and CDR2 is ANQGSEA. Trimming took 7 bases from V and 0 from J, leaving 10 bases between them. The CDR3 has 12 amino acids. CDR3 residues: CSGGEPSYEQYF. CDR3 DNA: TGCAGCGGGGGGGAACCCTCCTACGAGCAGTACTTC.

The rearrangement uses TRBV27 and TRBJ2-7; TRBD2 aligns across 9 bases. This CDR3 is built from 15 residues. CDR1 is MNHEY, CDR2 SMNVEV, per germline (reference sequence). The V segment lost 6 bases and the J segment 1 base; nucleotides outside the gene matches: 7. In nucleotides, the CDR3 is TGTGCCAGCAGCCATAGCGGGAGAGGGTCCTACGAGCAGTACTTC. The encoded protein is CASSHSGRGSYEQYF.

The chain links TRBV15 to TRBJ2-7, with 10 bases matching TRBD2. Losses at the gene ends were 4 bases for V and 2 bases for J; bases not matched to a gene: 5. Per the germline V gene, CDR1 is LNHNV and CDR2 is YYDKDF (reference sequence). CDR3 length equals 15 residues. The CDR3 DNA reads as TGTGCCACCAGCACCAGGACTAGCGGAACCTACGAGCAGTACTTC. As protein: CATSTRTSGTYEQYF.